Below are 14 T cell receptor beta chains sequenced from a single sample in a study of T cells after posttransplantation cyclophosphamide. Sequencing used immunoSEQ multiplex PCR; TCRdb keeps in-frame clones, though not all of them. The profile covers 41,000 or so clones, none occurring a single time. Material for sequencing was PBMCs. Receptor source: a man aged 25-40 years in good health and a related stem cell transplant donor.

This clone occurred many times. V usage is TRBV6-6 and J usage is TRBJ1-1; tentative D call: TRBD1 (5 bases). The germline CDR1 and CDR2 sequences are MNHNY and SVGAGI (reference sequence). Trimming took off 6 bases at V and 1 base at J, with 15 bases between the two ends. The CDR3 covers 15 residues. The DNA of the CDR3 is TGTGCCAGCAGCCCCTCTATCAGGGCGAACACTGAAGCTTTCTTT. This codes for CASSPSIRANTEAFF.

The CDR3, as DNA: TGTGCCAGCAGTTTAACTGGACACCCACCCTACAATGAGCAGTTCTTC. This encodes CASSLTGHPPYNEQFF. The chain joins TRBV27 to TRBJ2-1; perhaps TRBD1 as D (5 bases). The CDR3 totals 16 residues. The V end lost 2 bases, the J end lost 2 bases, and 13 bases lay between the germline ends. Germline V gene lookup returns CDR1 MNHEY and CDR2 SMNVEV (reference sequence).

This clone came up a few times. The chain joins TRBV27 to TRBJ2-5; TRBD1 matches at 7 bases. The V and J ends lost 3 bases and 5 bases, in that order; junction bases with no gene match: 9. This CDR3 region has 15 residues. CDR1 is MNHEY and CDR2 is SMNVEV in the germline V gene (reference sequence). For the CDR3, the DNA is TGTGCCAGCAGTTTTTTACAGGGGCGGCTGGAGACCCAGTACTTC. This sequence encodes CASSFLQGRLETQYF.

The chain has TRBV5-1 and TRBJ2-5; 10 bases fit TRBD1. The CDR3 has 16 residues. CDR1 and CDR2 from the germline V gene are SGHRS and YFSETQ. V was pared by 4 bases and J by 0 bases, with 6 bases of the junction left unmatched. The CDR3 DNA follows: TGCGCCAGCAGCAGGAGGGACAGGGGTTACCAAGAGACCCAGTACTTC. It specifies CASSRRDRGYQETQYF. Looking up the rest from reference TRBV5-1 and TRBJ2-5 gives the full variable domain: KAGVTQTPRYLIKTRGQQVTLSCSPISGHRSVSWYQQTPGQGLQFLFEYFSETQRNKGNFPGRFSGRQFSNSRSEMNVSTLELGDSALYLCASSRRDRGYQETQYFGPGTRLLVL.

This clone was recorded at least ten times. The chain carries TRBV10-3 and TRBJ1-2, with D maybe TRBD1 (6 bases). With 3 bases removed from V and 4 bases from J, the gap between germline ends came to 15 bases. Germline V gene sequence: CDR1 ENHRY, CDR2 SYGVKD. CDR3 size: 15 residues. The DNA for the CDR3 is TGTGCCATCAGTGACCAACAGGGTGCGGTCTATGGCTACACCTTC. It yields the protein CAISDQQGAVYGYTF.

This clone showed up many times. The chain combines TRBV5-4 with TRBJ2-7; 8 bases agree with TRBD1. Germline V lookup: CDR1 SGHNT, CDR2 YYREEE (reference sequence). The length of the CDR3 is 16 residues. The trim removed 0 bases at V and 6 bases at J, leaving 11 bases unmatched. CDR3 coding DNA: TGTGCCAGCAGCTTGGGCTTAAGGACAGGGACCTCCGAGCAGTACTTC. Translated, it gives CASSLGLRTGTSEQYF.

This clone was detected ten times or more. This chain links TRBV5-6 with TRBJ1-5; D may be TRBD1 (5 bases). Trimming took 0 bases from V and 9 from J, leaving 13 bases between them. The germline V gene has CDR1 SGHDT and CDR2 YYEEEE. The CDR3 runs to 14 residues. The chain's CDR3 is CASSLGGRDGPQHF. In DNA, the CDR3 is TGTGCCAGCAGCTTGGGGGGCCGCGACGGGCCCCAGCATTTT.

The table lists this clone with many counts. CDR3 sequence: CASSLPLQGYTGELFF. The CDR3 coding sequence is TGTGCCAGCAGCTTGCCGCTACAGGGGTACACCGGGGAGCTGTTTTTT. The rearrangement links TRBV5-8 to TRBJ2-2, with 7 bases that match TRBD1. The germline V gene has CDR1 SGHTS and CDR2 YDEGEE. The CDR3 spans 16 residues. With 1 base clipped from V and 3 bases from J, the junction kept 6 bases outside the gene matches.

This clone has only a few counts. This chain connects TRBV9 to TRBJ2-3; 10 bases agree with TRBD2. Per the germline V gene, CDR1 is SGDLS and CDR2 is YYNGEE. The CDR3 length is 20 residues. V lost 2 bases to trimming and J lost 0 bases; unmatched junction nucleotides: 15. CDR3 protein: CASSVPVAGGSPPSTDTQYF. CDR3 nucleotides: TGTGCCAGCAGCGTCCCCGTAGCGGGGGGTTCACCACCTAGCACAGATACGCAGTATTTT.

This clone was counted at least ten times. The V call is TRBV5-1, the J call TRBJ2-1; the match to TRBD1 covers 7 bases. There are 17 residues in the CDR3. Germline V gene lookup returns CDR1 SGHRS and CDR2 YFSETQ. V lost 1 base, J lost 1 base, and 8 bases stayed unmatched. The CDR3 reads CASSLLRTGQSYNEQFF. The CDR3 nucleotides read TGCGCCAGCAGCTTGTTGAGGACAGGCCAATCCTACAATGAGCAGTTCTTC.

The table lists this clone with many counts. The chain uses TRBV14 and TRBJ2-3; TRBD1 agrees at 7 bases. Germline loops: CDR1 SGHDN, CDR2 FVKESK. The CDR3 totals 15 residues. The J segment lost 4 bases and the V segment lost 6 bases, leaving 10 bases of the junction unmatched. The CDR3 loop reads CASSHRGLVADTQYF. Written as DNA, the CDR3 is TGTGCCAGCAGTCACAGGGGTTTGGTGGCAGATACGCAGTATTTT.

This clone was observed many times. The chain uses TRBV15 and TRBJ1-1; the match to TRBD1 covers 7 bases. V lost 8 bases and J lost 2; bases outside the gene matches: 8. CDR1 and CDR2 from the germline V gene are LNHNV and YYDKDF (reference sequence). CDR3 length: 14 residues. The CDR3 here is CATGRDRFNTEAFF. The CDR3 bases are TGTGCCACCGGAAGGGACAGATTTAACACTGAAGCTTTCTTT. Filled out from reference TRBV15 and TRBJ1-1, the complete variable domain reads DAMVIQNPRYQVTQFGKPVTLSCSQTLNHNVMYWYQQKSSQAPKLLFHYYDKDFNNEADTPDNFQSRRPNTSFCFLDIRSPGLGDTAMYLCATGRDRFNTEAFFGQGTRLTVV.

This clone was counted at least ten times. The J gene is TRBJ2-2, the V gene TRBV9, with D perhaps assigned TRBD1 or TRBD2 (7 bases each). Trimming cost V 0 bases and J 4 bases, with 19 bases left between them. The germline V gene has CDR1 SGDLS and CDR2 YYNGEE. This CDR3 contains 18 residues. CDR3 sequence reads: CASSVGRGRGLATGELFF. The CDR3 bases are TGTGCCAGCAGCGTAGGAAGGGGGAGGGGGCTGGCCACCGGGGAGCTGTTTTTT.

This clone has only a few counts. This chain links TRBV7-2 with TRBJ2-2; no clear D. V lost 4 bases to trimming and J lost 1 base, with 4 bases between them. The V gene's germline CDR1 is SGHTA and CDR2 FQGNSA. The CDR3 is 13 amino acids. CDR3 amino acids: CASSSMNTGELFF. CDR3 coding DNA: TGTGCCAGCAGCTCCATGAACACCGGGGAGCTGTTTTTT.